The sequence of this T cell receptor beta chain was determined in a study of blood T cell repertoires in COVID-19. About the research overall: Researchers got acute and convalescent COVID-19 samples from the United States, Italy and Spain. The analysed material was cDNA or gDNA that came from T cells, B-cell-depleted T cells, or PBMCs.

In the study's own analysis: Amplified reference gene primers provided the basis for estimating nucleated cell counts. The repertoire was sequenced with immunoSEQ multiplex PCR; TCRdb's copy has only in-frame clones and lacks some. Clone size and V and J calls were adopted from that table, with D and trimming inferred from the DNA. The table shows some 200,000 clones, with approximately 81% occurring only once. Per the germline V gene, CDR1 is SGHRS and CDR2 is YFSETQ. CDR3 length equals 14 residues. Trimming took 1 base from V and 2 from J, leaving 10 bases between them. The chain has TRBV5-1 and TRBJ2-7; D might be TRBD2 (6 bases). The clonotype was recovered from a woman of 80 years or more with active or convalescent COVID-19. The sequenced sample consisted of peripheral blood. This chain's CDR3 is CASSLSGDPYEQYF. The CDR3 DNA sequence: TGCGCCAGCAGCTTGTCGGGAGACCCCTACGAGCAGTACTTC.